This T cell receptor beta chain was captured by sequencing in a study of T cell responses to AZD1222 COVID-19 vaccine (TCRdb year 2021). Context from the whole study: TCR sequencing was performed for roughly 250 trial participants, of whom about 200 were given two doses of AZD1222 and some 26 were given two doses of MenACWY control vaccine. Enrollment into the trials was organized by age into subgroups of 18-55, 56-69 and 70-plus years, and those subgroups contained roughly 140, 27 and 60 TCR-sequenced participants, respectively. Overall study outcomes, separate from this receptor: Participants were mostly white British, with more females than males. The authors suggested clonal diversity may have been underestimated. Reportedly, almost half of the unique spike-specific TCRs recognized epitopes lying outside the regions that are mutated in the B.1.351 and B.1.1.7 variants. Conclusions about previously exposed vaccinees are limited, since just five or six AZD1222 recipients were seropositive for SARS-CoV-2 at baseline. A significant rise in spike-specific TCR breadth and depth was observed after two AZD1222 doses relative to day 0 and relative to MenACWY recipients. The 56-69-year group was small, and its depth increase did not reach significance, likely because of low power. The whole spike protein was spanned by vaccine-associated CD4 TCRs, and dominant responses were seen in regions 160-218 and 743-854. Because no day 14 peak-response samples were available, the repertoires could be characterized only after the peak T cell response.

The CDR3 starts with the cysteine, ends with the phenylalanine, and has 14 residues. Only the CDR3 region is kept as DNA, spanning 42 bases read in frame from base 1. Relative to germline, V is 0 bases shorter and J is 0 bases shorter, with 6 bases between their ends. Sequences SGHRS (CDR1) and YFSETQ (CDR2) are obtained from the germline V gene. The CDR3 regions of human TCRbeta chains were subjected to immunosequencing. The authors processed their data as follows. TCRs in the repertoires were matched against a reference library of SARS-CoV-2-specific TCRs that had been generated with the MIRA antigen-specificity platform. Breadth was defined as the fraction of unique TCRs that were SARS-CoV-2-associated, and depth was defined as the fraction of total T cells that were SARS-CoV-2-associated. Using the MIRA data, every spike-specific TCR was mapped to the spike region that the TCR reacted to and assigned to either a CD4 or a CD8 class. Log10-transformed breadth and depth values were compared by one-way ANOVA with Sidak's multiple comparisons tests. The table was pulled from immuneACCESS by TCRdb, which kept in-frame rearrangements only. Such tables lose some clones; where checked, under half of the loss comes from unresolved V genes, and the rest has no known cause. For V, J and clone size, that table is used; D and trimming come from the DNA. A total of about 72,000 clones appear in this sample, roughly 87% of them only once. The top ten constitute under 30% of the sample.

The time point label corresponds to: about 28 days (+/-7) after the second vaccine dose. AZD1222 recipients whose second dose came at about 4 weeks and those whose second dose came at about 12 weeks were combined into one group, since spike-specific TCR depth and breadth did not differ between the two schedules. Vaccinee samples came from UK trials COV001 and COV002, including a single-blind randomized controlled phase 2/3 trial of AZD1222 (ChAdOx1 nCoV-19) in healthy adults. For TCRbeta chain sequencing, PBMC samples from trial participants were taken at day 0 and at day 28 after the second dose. In the case of this clone: What this receptor recognizes is not known. No much larger clone is present one base from it, and per-base qualities are unavailable.

In this chain, TRBV5-1 is recombined with TRBJ1-1, with no confidently assigned D gene. The TCR comes from an adult who received the AZD1222 COVID-19 vaccine. Here the sequenced sample was peripheral blood, taken 28 days after the second AZD1222 dose. The base sequence is TGCGCCAGCAGCTTGGAGGCTATGAACACTGAAGCTTTCTTT. Its protein is CASSLEAMNTEAFF.